This T cell receptor beta chain was documented in a study of blood T cells in healthy people across ages. Primers used in a second PCR of roughly 7 to 12 cycles were a sample-barcoded 5' primer and a J-beta primer mix. Every cDNA molecule carried a tag from a template-switch adaptor bearing 12 random nucleotides. Each CDR3 protein is one row after TCRdb ran MiXCR on the 5' RACE reads. The data contain roughly 930,000 distinct CDR3 sequences, roughly 48% of them singletons. This clonotype turned up a few times. The length of the CDR3 is 13 residues. Germline V CDR1 and CDR2: MDHEN, SYDVKM. Germline trimming cut 8 bases from V and 4 bases from J; bases unmatched to any gene: 8.

V gene TRBV28 combines with J gene TRBJ2-7; 7 positions agree with TRBD1. What was sequenced was blood. The clonotype comes from a man aged 30 to 45 in good health. The CDR3: CASFRQGPYEQYF. The DNA for the CDR3 is TGTGCCAGCTTTCGACAGGGCCCATACGAGCAGTACTTC.